The next 30 T cell receptor beta chains were all read from a single sample in a study of T cell responses to AZD1222 COVID-19 vaccine. Generated by immunoSEQ multiplex PCR, the TCRdb table keeps only in-frame clones and is missing some. The table lists about 85,000 clones, 80% to 90% of them singletons. Material: peripheral blood, obtained on day 0 of AZD1222 vaccination. The source is an adult in good health.

V usage is TRBV11-2 and J usage is TRBJ2-7; 7 nucleotides agree with TRBD2. The V and J ends lost 3 bases and 2 bases, in that order; junction bases with no gene match: 7. CDR3 size: 15 residues. CDR1 is SGHAT and CDR2 is FQNNGV in the germline V gene. CDR3 DNA sequence: TGTGCCAGCAGCTTTGTCCTAGCGGACACCTACGAGCAGTACTTC. Translation gives CASSFVLADTYEQYF.

This chain uses TRBV3-1 (or the pseudogene TRBV3-2) with TRBJ1-1; weak D call: TRBD1 (5 bases). The CDR3 covers 15 residues. In germline, CDR1 is LGHDT, CDR2 YNNKEL (reference sequence). V was pared by 2 bases and J by 4 bases, with 14 bases between. The CDR3 is CASSQQGRGSTEAFF. CDR3 DNA: TGTGCCAGCAGCCAACAGGGAAGGGGTTCCACTGAAGCTTTCTTT.

The V call is TRBV13, the J call TRBJ2-5; maybe TRBD1 (5 bases). Trimming removed 0 bases from V and 3 bases from J, with 11 bases in between. Per the germline V gene, CDR1 is PRHDT and CDR2 is FYEKMQ (reference sequence). CDR3 size: 15 residues. The CDR3, as DNA: TGTGCCAGCAGCTTAGGCGGTGGGGCCAAAGAGACCCAGTACTTC. Translation gives CASSLGGGAKETQYF.

This clone turned up a few times. The chain couples TRBV28 to TRBJ1-2; D uncertain. Looked up from germline, CDR1 is MDHEN and CDR2 is SYDVKM. The CDR3 spans 15 residues. V dropped 2 bases and J dropped 1 base, with 11 bases sitting between them. This chain's CDR3 is CASSLLEQFNYGYTF. The DNA of the CDR3 is TGTGCCAGCAGTTTACTGGAACAGTTTAACTATGGCTACACCTTC.

The chain combines TRBV5-1 with TRBJ1-6; perhaps TRBD1 as D (5 bases). The CDR3 extends over 15 amino acids. V lost 2 bases and J lost 5, with 11 bases in between. Germline-derived CDR1 and CDR2 are SGHRS and YFSETQ. CDR3 residues: CASSLWGGNNSPLHF. CDR3 bases: TGCGCCAGCAGCTTATGGGGGGGGAATAATTCACCCCTCCACTTT.

This chain joins TRBV5-6 and TRBJ2-7; D gene ambiguous. Trimming took off 1 base at V and 4 bases at J, with 6 bases between the two ends. Germline loops: CDR1 SGHDT, CDR2 YYEEEE. The CDR3 is 12 residues long. The CDR3: CASSLTVYEQYF. The CDR3, as DNA: TGTGCCAGCAGCTTGACAGTATACGAGCAGTACTTC.

The count of this clone is one. The chain carries TRBV18 and TRBJ2-3; the match to TRBD2 covers 10 bases. Germline V lookup: CDR1 KGHSH, CDR2 LQKENI. Trimming cost V 3 bases and J 5 bases; bases outside gene matches: 5. This CDR3 contains 15 residues. The CDR3 nucleotides are TGTGCCAGCTCACCGTCAGCGGGAGGGGGAGATACGCAGTATTTT. It yields the protein CASSPSAGGGDTQYF.

The chain combines TRBV15 with TRBJ1-2; 7 nucleotides line up with TRBD1. The germline CDR1 and CDR2 sequences are LNHNV and YYDKDF (reference sequence). J was trimmed by 3 bases and V by 1 base; bases with no gene match: 5. The CDR3 consists of 15 residues. In DNA form, the CDR3 reads TGTGCCACCAGCAGAGCCGGGACAGAATACTATGGCTACACCTTC. Protein: CATSRAGTEYYGYTF.

This chain joins TRBV9 and TRBJ2-7, with D possibly being TRBD1 or TRBD2 (6 bases each). This CDR3 region has 15 residues. V lost 0 bases to trimming and J lost 5 bases, with 15 bases between them. CDR1 and CDR2 (germline): SGDLS, YYNGEE. DNA of the CDR3: TGTGCCAGCAGCGTAGTAGGGGGGCGCGGCGACGAGCAGTACTTC. Encoded protein: CASSVVGGRGDEQYF.

The rearrangement links TRBV5-5 to TRBJ2-2, with unresolved D. The germline V gene encodes CDR1 SGHKS and CDR2 YYEKEE (reference sequence). The CDR3 is made up of 15 amino acids. V was pared by 5 bases and J by 0 bases, with 11 bases between. CDR3 nucleotides: TGTGCCAGCAGTCTAAACCCCACGAACACCGGGGAGCTGTTTTTT. It encodes CASSLNPTNTGELFF.

This clone appeared a few times. The chain links TRBV5-1 to TRBJ1-1; 7 bases are a match to TRBD1. Germline V gene lookup returns CDR1 SGHRS and CDR2 YFSETQ. The CDR3 consists of 14 residues. The V and J ends lost 0 bases and 5 bases, in that order; junction bases with no gene match: 4. Here the CDR3 DNA reads TGCGCCAGCAGCTTGGGACAGGGAAGGACTGAAGCTTTCTTT. This gives the protein CASSLGQGRTEAFF.

For the CDR3, the DNA is TGTGCCAGCAGCGCGACGGACGGGAATAATTCACCCCTCCACTTT. Its translation is CASSATDGNNSPLHF. J is TRBJ1-6 and V is TRBV9; unclear D gene. The CDR3 loop spans 15 amino acids. Deletions cut 3 bases from V and 5 bases from J, with 12 bases between. Germline assignment: CDR1 SGDLS and CDR2 YYNGEE.

The chain links TRBV5-6 to TRBJ1-4, with D possibly being TRBD1 (5 bases). This CDR3 is 16 amino acids long. Looked up from germline, CDR1 is SGHDT and CDR2 is YYEEEE. Deletions cut 4 bases from V and 5 bases from J, with 18 bases between. The CDR3 DNA reads as TGTGCCAGCAGCCAGCCTTATGGCCGGGGGAATGAAAAACTGTTTTTT. It is translated as CASSQPYGRGNEKLFF. The whole variable domain, filled in from reference TRBV5-6 and TRBJ1-4, reads DAGVTQSPTHLIKTRGQQVTLRCSPKSGHDTVSWYQQALGQGPQFIFQYYEEEERQRGNFPDRFSGHQFPNYSSELNVNALLLGDSALYLCASSQPYGRGNEKLFFGSGTQLSVL.

V usage is TRBV5-6 and J usage is TRBJ1-6; D not resolved. Germline V gives CDR1 SGHDT, CDR2 YYEEEE. The CDR3 is made up of 16 amino acids. V lost 6 bases, J lost 0 bases, and 13 bases lay in between. CDR3 bases: TGTGCCAGCACCACATGGGAGAGCTCCTATAATTCACCCCTCCACTTT. Translating gives CASTTWESSYNSPLHF.

J is TRBJ2-1 and V is TRBV11-2, with TRBD2 identical over 9 bases. Germline assignment: CDR1 SGHAT and CDR2 FQNNGV. CDR3 size: 14 residues. Germline trimming cut 6 bases from V and 5 bases from J; bases unmatched to any gene: 5. This CDR3 is CASRDASGNNEQFF. The DNA for the CDR3 is TGTGCCAGCAGAGACGCTAGCGGGAACAATGAGCAGTTCTTC. Variable domain in full (rest from reference TRBV11-2 and TRBJ2-1): EAGVAQSPRYKIIEKRQSVAFWCNPISGHATLYWYQQILGQGPKLLIQFQNNGVVDDSQLPKDRFSAERLKGVDSTLKIQPAKLEDSAVYLCASRDASGNNEQFFGPGTRLTVL.

This chain connects TRBV5-3 to TRBJ2-5; D possibly corresponds to TRBD1 (6 bases). TRBV5-3 falls under the ORF class, with uncertain function. The V end was cut by 1 base, the J end by 5 bases, with 12 bases between. The CDR3 sequence is 14 residues long. The CDR3 sequence is CARSLLTGKETQYF. Here the CDR3 DNA reads TGTGCCAGAAGCTTGCTTACAGGGAAGGAGACCCAGTACTTC.

This chain connects TRBV24-1 to TRBJ2-1; 11 nucleotides align to TRBD1. CDR1 and CDR2 from the germline V gene are KGHDR and SFDVKD. V lost 2 bases to trimming and J lost 4 bases; unmatched junction nucleotides: 9. The CDR3 covers 18 residues. This CDR3 reads CATSDSNSRDRGYNEQFF. The CDR3 DNA sequence: TGTGCCACCAGTGATTCGAATTCCAGGGACAGGGGGTACAATGAGCAGTTCTTC.

The chain recombines TRBV29-1 with TRBJ2-7; D possibly corresponds to TRBD1 (8 bases). This CDR3 has 13 residues. Between the trimmed V and J ends, which lost 4 bases and 7 bases, there was a span of 17 bases. Germline-derived CDR1 and CDR2 are SQVTM and ANQGSEA. In DNA form, the CDR3 reads TGCAGCGTTGTACCGACAGGGGAGGGGGAGCAGTACTTC. It yields the protein CSVVPTGEGEQYF.

The chain has TRBV19 and TRBJ1-2; D perhaps matches TRBD1 (5 bases). Germline V gene sequence: CDR1 LNHDA, CDR2 SQIVND (reference sequence). V was cut by 4 bases and J by 4 bases, with 13 bases left in between. This CDR3 contains 14 residues. Here the CDR3 reads CASSKDRGTYGYTF. In DNA, the CDR3 is TGTGCCAGTAGTAAGGACCGGGGGACCTATGGCTACACCTTC.

This rearrangement joins TRBV27 to TRBJ2-1, with 11 bases matching TRBD2. From germline, CDR1 is MNHEY and CDR2 SMNVEV (reference sequence). This CDR3 comprises 18 residues. Trimming removed 2 bases from V and 4 bases from J; junction bases left unmatched: 10. DNA of the CDR3: TGTGCCAGCAGTTTAAAAGTAACTAGCGGGAGTCTTTACAATGAGCAGTTCTTC. This gives the protein CASSLKVTSGSLYNEQFF.

J is TRBJ1-5 and V is TRBV10-2; no firm D call. Between the trimmed V and J ends, which lost 4 bases and 7 bases, there was a span of 11 bases. The CDR3 consists of 13 residues. CDR1 and CDR2 (germline): WSHSY, SAAADI. In nucleotides, the CDR3 is TGCGCCAGCAGTGGGGAGGCGGTGCAGCCCCAGCATTTT. The encoded protein is CASSGEAVQPQHF.

The chain combines TRBV12-3 or TRBV12-4 with TRBJ1-1; the D is unclear. V was shortened by 6 bases and J by 8 bases, with 13 bases between the two germline ends. The CDR3 has 12 amino acids. CDR3 amino acids: CASSSTAIEAFF. The CDR3 DNA is TGTGCCAGCAGCTCGACCGCTATCGAAGCTTTCTTT.

The chain joins TRBV5-4 to TRBJ1-1, with no clear D. This CDR3 spans 14 amino acids. CDR1 and CDR2 from the germline V gene are SGHNT and YYREEE (reference sequence). Trimming removed 3 bases at V and 3 bases at J, with 12 bases between. The CDR3 loop reads CASSSGVKDTEAFF. CDR3 in DNA: TGTGCCAGCAGCTCGGGTGTTAAGGACACTGAAGCTTTCTTT.

V and J are TRBV28 and TRBJ1-1, with D possibly matching TRBD1 (5 bases). Germline CDR1 MDHEN, CDR2 SYDVKM. The CDR3 length is 14 residues. V lost 3 bases and J lost 4, with 12 bases in between. The CDR3 loop reads CASSLTVSSTEAFF. For the CDR3, the DNA is TGTGCCAGCAGTTTGACAGTTAGTTCCACTGAAGCTTTCTTT.

This clone has more than one count but fewer than ten. The chain combines TRBV18 with TRBJ1-1; tentatively, D is TRBD1 (5 bases). Trimming left V 5 bases short and J 0 bases short, with 13 bases between. CDR3 size: 15 residues. Germline V CDR1 and CDR2: KGHSH, LQKENI. The CDR3 coding sequence is TGTGCCAGCTCATTAACCGGGGCCGTGAACACTGAAGCTTTCTTT. Its protein is CASSLTGAVNTEAFF.

The J gene is TRBJ1-3, the V gene TRBV2, with TRBD1 as a possible D gene (5 bases). V was clipped by 3 bases and J by 0 bases, with 9 bases between them. The CDR3 has 15 amino acids. The V gene's germline CDR1 is SNHLY and CDR2 FYNNEI. The CDR3 protein is CASSDGGASGNTIYF. Here the CDR3 DNA reads TGTGCCAGCAGTGACGGAGGGGCCTCTGGAAACACCATATATTTT. The full variable domain, with the rest looked up from reference TRBV2 and TRBJ1-3, is EPEVTQTPSHQVTQMGQEVILRCVPISNHLYFYWYRQILGQKVEFLVSFYNNEISEKSEIFDDQFSVERPDGSNFTLKIRSTKLEDSAMYFCASSDGGASGNTIYFGEGSWLTVV.

V gene TRBV6-4 combines with J gene TRBJ2-7; possibly TRBD1 for D (6 bases). This CDR3 spans 13 amino acids. Trimming took off 4 bases at V and 4 bases at J, with 11 bases between the two ends. Germline V gives CDR1 MRHNA, CDR2 SNTAGT. CDR3: CASSVGRGYEQYF. CDR3 nucleotides: TGTGCCAGCAGTGTGGGCAGGGGTTACGAGCAGTACTTC.

The chain is built from TRBV14 and TRBJ1-2, with no clear D. The V and J ends lost 4 bases and 4 bases respectively, with 7 bases between them. The length of the CDR3 is 12 residues. Germline CDR1 SGHDN, CDR2 FVKESK. This CDR3 is CASSPAGYGYTF. As DNA, the CDR3 is TGTGCCAGCAGCCCCGCTGGCTATGGCTACACCTTC. The complete variable domain, with remaining parts taken from reference TRBV14 and TRBJ1-2, reads EAGVTQFPSHSVIEKGQTVTLRCDPISGHDNLYWYRRVMGKEIKFLLHFVKESKQDESGMPNNRFLAERTGGTYSTLKVQPAELEDSGVYFCASSPAGYGYTFGSGTRLTVV.

The J gene is TRBJ2-7, the V gene TRBV5-6; 13 positions match TRBD2. CDR1 is SGHDT and CDR2 is YYEEEE in the germline V gene. J gave up 5 bases and V 1 base, and 6 bases lay outside the gene matches. This CDR3 comprises 16 residues. CDR3 amino acids: CASSLRTSGSSHEQYF. The CDR3 DNA sequence: TGTGCCAGCAGCTTGCGGACTAGCGGGAGTTCCCACGAGCAGTACTTC.

J is TRBJ1-1 and V is TRBV7-9; possible D gene TRBD1, 6 bases. Trimming took 5 bases from V and 1 from J, leaving 14 bases between them. CDR3 length: 15 amino acids. Germline V gene data show CDR1 as SEHNR and CDR2 as FQNEAQ (reference sequence). The CDR3 is CASSRYATGNTEAFF. CDR3 DNA: TGTGCCAGCAGCCGATATGCGACAGGGAACACTGAAGCTTTCTTT.